Sequencing of this TCR beta chain was carried out in a study of OX40 agonist ivuxolimab in advanced cancers. With respect to this clone: At one end, the junction sequence differs from germline, possibly due to a read error.

Germline lookup yields CDR1 SSHAT and CDR2 FNYEAQ (reference sequence). The CDR3 consists of 12 residues. Here immunoSEQ multiplex PCR was the method, and the copy in TCRdb shows in-frame clones only, minus some. The table shows about 58,000 clones, with over 80% occurring only once. The chain is built from TRBV7-7 and TRBJ2-2; no definite D call. The TCR originated in an adult with an advanced solid tumor such as melanoma, head and neck, liver or kidney cancer. Sequencing was performed on CD4+ or CD8+ T cells sorted from blood, taken in a trial of the OX40 agonist ivuxolimab. CDR3 region: CASSLEFGELFF. The CDR3 DNA reads as TGTGCTAGCAGCTTAGAGTTCGGGGAGCTGTTTTTT.